This TCR beta chain emerged from a study of CD8+CD57+ T cells in acquired aplastic anemia. Findings of the study overall: Shared by patients and controls, 25 to 30 CD8+ CDR3s were abundant in patients.

Trimming cost V 5 bases and J 7 bases; bases outside gene matches: 14. The CDR3 contains 16 residues. Germline V gene sequence: CDR1 SGHAT, CDR2 FQNNGV. Genomic DNA acted as the template from which TCR beta VDJ combination and CDR3 sequence profiling were carried out. Each CDR3 protein gets one entry after TCRdb re-called the reads with MiXCR. Of 250,000 to 300,000 distinct CDR3 sequences in the sample, approximately 57% were seen once. Comments on this clonotype: What it binds is not known.

Sequencing involved patients with CD8+CD57+ cell expansion previously shown by flow cytometry. This receptor was obtained from a human donor with aplastic anemia. This chain joins TRBV11-2 and TRBJ1-5, with 7 bases identical to TRBD1. What was sequenced was sorted CD4+, CD8+, or CD8+CD57+ T cells (not recorded which) from PBMCs. The CDR3 nucleotides are TGTGCCAGCAGCGTGACCAGGGGGAGGAATCGACAGCCCCAGCATTTT. This encodes CASSVTRGRNRQPQHF.